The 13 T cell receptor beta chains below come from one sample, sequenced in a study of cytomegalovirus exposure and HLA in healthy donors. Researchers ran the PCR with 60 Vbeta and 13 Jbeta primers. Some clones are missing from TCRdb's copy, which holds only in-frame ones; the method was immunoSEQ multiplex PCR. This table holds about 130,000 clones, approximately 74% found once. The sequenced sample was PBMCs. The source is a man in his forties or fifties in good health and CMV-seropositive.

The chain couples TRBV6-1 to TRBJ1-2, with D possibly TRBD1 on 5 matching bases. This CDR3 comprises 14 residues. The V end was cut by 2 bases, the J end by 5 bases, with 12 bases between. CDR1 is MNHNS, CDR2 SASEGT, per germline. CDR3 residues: CASSENQGSYGYTF. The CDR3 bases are TGTGCCAGCAGTGAAAATCAGGGTAGTTATGGCTACACCTTC.

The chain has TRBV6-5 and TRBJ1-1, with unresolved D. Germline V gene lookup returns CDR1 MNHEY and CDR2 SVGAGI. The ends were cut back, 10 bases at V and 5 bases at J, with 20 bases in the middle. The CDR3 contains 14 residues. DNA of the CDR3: TGTGCCACCAAGCGGATTTCAAGCAATACTGAAGCTTTCTTT. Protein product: CATKRISSNTEAFF.

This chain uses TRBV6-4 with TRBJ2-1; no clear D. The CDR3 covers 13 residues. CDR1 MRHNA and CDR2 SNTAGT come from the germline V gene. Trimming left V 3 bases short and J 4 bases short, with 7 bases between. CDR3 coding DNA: TGTGCCAGCAGTGAAAGCGTTTACAATGAGCAGTTCTTC. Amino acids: CASSESVYNEQFF.

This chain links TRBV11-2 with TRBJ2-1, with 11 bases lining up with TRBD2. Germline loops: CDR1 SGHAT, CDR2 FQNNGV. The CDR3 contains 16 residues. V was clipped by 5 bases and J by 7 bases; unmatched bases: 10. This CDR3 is CASSEPLAGGLNEQFF. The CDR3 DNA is TGTGCCAGCAGCGAGCCCCTAGCGGGAGGATTAAATGAGCAGTTCTTC.

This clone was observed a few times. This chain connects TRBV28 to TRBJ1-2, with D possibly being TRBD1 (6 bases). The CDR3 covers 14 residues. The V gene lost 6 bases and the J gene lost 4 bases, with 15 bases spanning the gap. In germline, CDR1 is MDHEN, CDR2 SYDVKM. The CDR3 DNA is TGTGCCAGCAGCAGCACAGGGCCCATCTATGGCTACACCTTC. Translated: CASSSTGPIYGYTF.

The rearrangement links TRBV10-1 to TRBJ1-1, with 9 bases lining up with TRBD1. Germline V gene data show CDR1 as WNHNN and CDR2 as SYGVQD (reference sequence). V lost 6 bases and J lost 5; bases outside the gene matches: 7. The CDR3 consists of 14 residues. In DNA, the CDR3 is TGCGCCAGCAGCCTCGACAGGGGGGGTACTGAAGCTTTCTTT. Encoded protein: CASSLDRGGTEAFF.

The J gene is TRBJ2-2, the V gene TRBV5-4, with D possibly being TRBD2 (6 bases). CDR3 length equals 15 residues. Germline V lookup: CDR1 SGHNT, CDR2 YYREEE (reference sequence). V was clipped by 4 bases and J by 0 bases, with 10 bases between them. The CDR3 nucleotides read TGTGCCAGCAGCGGGGCGGGGCCGAACACCGGGGAGCTGTTTTTT. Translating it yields CASSGAGPNTGELFF.

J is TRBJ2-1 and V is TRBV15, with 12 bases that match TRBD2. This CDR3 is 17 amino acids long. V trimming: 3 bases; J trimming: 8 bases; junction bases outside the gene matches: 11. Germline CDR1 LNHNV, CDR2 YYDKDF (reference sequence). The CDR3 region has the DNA TGTGCCACCAGCAGGCCGCCTACTAGCGGGGGGTCCGATGAGCAGTTCTTC. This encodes CATSRPPTSGGSDEQFF.

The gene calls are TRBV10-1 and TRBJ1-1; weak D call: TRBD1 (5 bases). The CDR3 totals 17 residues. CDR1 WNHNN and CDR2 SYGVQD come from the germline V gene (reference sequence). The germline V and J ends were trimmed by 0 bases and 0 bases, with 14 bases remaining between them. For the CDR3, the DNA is TGCGCCAGCAGTGAGTCAAATAGGGGCGATTTGAACACTGAAGCTTTCTTT. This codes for CASSESNRGDLNTEAFF.

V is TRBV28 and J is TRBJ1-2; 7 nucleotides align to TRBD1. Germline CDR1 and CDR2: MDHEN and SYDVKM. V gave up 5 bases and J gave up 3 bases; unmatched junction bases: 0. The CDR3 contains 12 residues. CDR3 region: CASSGQDYGYTF. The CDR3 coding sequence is TGTGCCAGCAGTGGACAGGACTATGGCTACACCTTC.

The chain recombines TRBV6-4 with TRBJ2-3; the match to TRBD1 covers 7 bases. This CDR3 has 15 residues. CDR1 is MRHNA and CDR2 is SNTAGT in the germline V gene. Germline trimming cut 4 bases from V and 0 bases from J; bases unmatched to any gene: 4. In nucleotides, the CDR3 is TGTGCCAGCAGTGGGACAGGTTCGAGCACAGATACGCAGTATTTT. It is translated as CASSGTGSSTDTQYF.

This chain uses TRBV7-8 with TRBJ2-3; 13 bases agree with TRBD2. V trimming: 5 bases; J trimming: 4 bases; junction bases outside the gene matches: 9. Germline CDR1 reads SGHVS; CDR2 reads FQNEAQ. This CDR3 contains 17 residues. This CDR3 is CASSLRTSGRGADTQYF. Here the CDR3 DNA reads TGTGCCAGCAGCCTAAGGACTAGCGGGAGAGGTGCAGATACGCAGTATTTT.

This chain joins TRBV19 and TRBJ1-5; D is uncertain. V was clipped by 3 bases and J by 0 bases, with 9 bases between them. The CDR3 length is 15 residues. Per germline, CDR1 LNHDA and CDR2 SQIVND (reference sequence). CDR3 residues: CASSISEISNQPQHF. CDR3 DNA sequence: TGTGCCAGTAGTATTTCCGAGATTAGCAATCAGCCCCAGCATTTT.